The present T cell receptor (beta chain) was sequenced within a study of T cell clones after liver transplantation. The overall study: In this trial, immunosuppression withdrawal was attempted within 2 years of liver transplant. Tolerant meant at least one year fully off immunosuppression without liver enzymes above twice normal. Draws occurred before transplant, before withdrawal, and after complete or failed withdrawal.

CD3+CD4+ and CD3+CD8+ cells were FACS-sorted from thawed unstimulated PBMCs. TCRdb's table, derived via immunoSEQ multiplex PCR, lists solely in-frame clones and lacks some. The data hold some 60,000 clones, with 70% observed a single time. The sequence was obtained from a human patient who received a liver transplant. Some T cells may have come from the graft donor. The sequences come from CD4+ T cells from blood, collected at the approximately 16-month timepoint.

CDR3 nucleotides: TGTGCCAGCAGCTTAGATCCAGGGCGCGTCAGGGAGCTGTTTTTT. Encoded protein: CASSLDPGRVRELFF. This chain links TRBV7-2 with TRBJ2-2, with D possibly matching TRBD1 (5 bases). The CDR3 contains 15 residues. V lost 1 base to trimming and J lost 9 bases, with 15 bases between them. Germline V gene data show CDR1 as SGHTA and CDR2 as FQGNSA. Filled out from reference TRBV7-2 and TRBJ2-2, the complete variable domain reads GAGVSQSPSNKVTEKGKDVELRCDPISGHTALYWYRQSLGQGLEFLIYFQGNSAPDKSGLPSDRFSAERTGGSVSTLTIQRTQQEDSAVYLCASSLDPGRVRELFFGEGSRLTVL.